The rows below give T cell receptor beta chains drawn from one sample of a study of Ad26.COV2.S vaccination and SARS-CoV-2 variants. Produced via immunoSEQ multiplex PCR; TCRdb's table is partial and in-frame only. The sample shows 350,000 to 450,000 clones, over 75% of them seen only once. The sequencing used peripheral blood, collected in a trial of Ad26.COV2.S vaccine versus placebo. These receptors originate from a person between 18 and 59 years old who received the Ad26.COV2.S COVID-19 vaccine or a placebo. CDR3s include the opening cysteine and the closing phenylalanine or tryptophan.

v_gene	j_gene	CDR3aa
TRBV6-1	TRBJ2-3	CASSEGPGSTDTQYF
TRBV7-8	TRBJ2-5	CASSLAGVETQYF
TRBV7-3	TRBJ2-3	CASSLIGGGTDTQYF
TRBV4-3	TRBJ2-1	CASSQDPQGNEQFF
TRBV9	TRBJ2-3	CASSATGTSGSTDTQYF
TRBV2	TRBJ2-1	CASSSRVYYNEQFF
TRBV19	TRBJ2-7	CASSSPSYEQYF
TRBV12-5	TRBJ1-1	CASGPKDPSTYTEAFF
TRBV18	TRBJ2-5	CASSSTLRQETQYF
TRBV30	TRBJ2-2	CAWSAAGQGRTGELFF
TRBV30	TRBJ1-1	CAWSVLPGNTEAFF
TRBV6-6	TRBJ2-2	CASSRRSGGTNTGELFF
TRBV2	TRBJ1-5	CASSGQGIVQPQHF
TRBV3-1/TRBV3-2	TRBJ2-2	CASSQRNPTNTGELFF
TRBV7-8	TRBJ1-1	CASSLGVDTEAFF
TRBV5-1	TRBJ2-3	CASSFPGPSDTQYF
TRBV7-9	TRBJ2-1	CASSLEVASSYNEQFF
TRBV6-2/TRBV6-3	TRBJ2-2	CASSPQGLAKPNTGELFF
TRBV6-1	TRBJ1-2	CASSERPNYGYTF
TRBV9	TRBJ1-4	CASSLSRRGEKLFF
TRBV30	TRBJ1-5	CAWQGQTYQPQHF
TRBV10-3	TRBJ2-1	CAISEVAGAGVVEQFF
TRBV5-4	TRBJ2-7	CASSLVGGPGLEQYF
TRBV19	TRBJ1-4	CASSTQGRREKLFF
TRBV28	TRBJ2-7	CASGEDSYEQYF
TRBV12-3/TRBV12-4	TRBJ1-2	CASSLSAYGYTF
TRBV5-1	TRBJ2-7	CASSHGLAGSYEQYF
TRBV13	TRBJ2-1	CASSLGLAGYSYNEQFF
TRBV5-1	TRBJ2-7	CASSLVSTSYEQYF
TRBV11-3	TRBJ2-1	CASSVRGAGRNEQFF
TRBV5-6	TRBJ2-1	CASSLVGTYVGEQFF
TRBV19	TRBJ2-7	CASSIGSSGHYEQYF
TRBV19	TRBJ1-2	CASSMLAQTNYGYTF
TRBV2	TRBJ2-3	CASSRRLAGVGGTDTQYF
TRBV7-9	TRBJ1-3	CASSLKSNSGNTIYF
TRBV18	TRBJ2-7	CASSPGNLHEQYF
TRBV9	TRBJ2-1	CASSVEPSEGGVEQFF
TRBV18	TRBJ2-5	CASSPGETQYF